The TCR beta chain under discussion was sequenced for a study of OX40 agonist ivuxolimab in advanced cancers. Study as a whole: Ivuxolimab, an agonistic anti-OX40 (CD134) antibody, was given to patients. Three patients had partial responses: one hepatocellular carcinoma, two cutaneous melanoma. Study outcomes and limitations: Mean expanded clone counts were higher in CD8+ than CD4+ T cells.

In the case of this clone: Its specificity is unknown.

There are 16 residues in the CDR3. The J segment lost 5 bases and the V segment lost 4 bases, leaving 13 bases of the junction unmatched. Germline V gives CDR1 SGHVS, CDR2 FNYEAQ. Repertoires were generated with immunoSEQ multiplex PCR, while TCRdb's copy carries only in-frame clones and drops some. The data hold 95,000 to 150,000 clones, with 85% to 95% observed a single time. Blood got drawn at baseline, again on cycle 4 day 1, and then on cycle 7 day 1. This specimen was CD4+ or CD8+ T cells sorted from blood, taken in a trial of the OX40 agonist ivuxolimab. This chain joins TRBV7-6 and TRBJ2-5; 7 nucleotides agree with TRBD1. The origin of this receptor is an adult with an advanced solid tumor such as melanoma, head and neck, liver or kidney cancer. The CDR3 loop is CASSSINRGRGETQYF. The CDR3 DNA follows: TGTGCCAGCAGCTCGATAAACAGGGGCCGCGGGGAGACCCAGTACTTC.